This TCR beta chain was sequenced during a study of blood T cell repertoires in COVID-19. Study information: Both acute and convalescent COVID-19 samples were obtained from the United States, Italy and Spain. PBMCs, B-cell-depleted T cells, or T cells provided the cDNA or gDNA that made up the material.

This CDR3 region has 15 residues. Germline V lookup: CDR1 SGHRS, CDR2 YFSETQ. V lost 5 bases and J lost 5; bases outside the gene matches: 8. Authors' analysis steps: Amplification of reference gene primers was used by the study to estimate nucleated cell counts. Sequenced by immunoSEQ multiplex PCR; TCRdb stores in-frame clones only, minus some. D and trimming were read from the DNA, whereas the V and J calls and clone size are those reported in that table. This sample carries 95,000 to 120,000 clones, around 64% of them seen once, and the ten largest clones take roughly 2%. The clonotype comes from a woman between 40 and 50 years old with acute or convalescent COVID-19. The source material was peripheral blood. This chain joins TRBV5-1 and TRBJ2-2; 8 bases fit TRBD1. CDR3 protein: CASSRDRGGTGELFF. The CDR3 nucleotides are TGCGCCAGCAGTCGCGACAGGGGTGGGACCGGGGAGCTGTTTTTT.